This T cell receptor (beta chain) stems from a study of control samples from healthy donors and cancer patients. Only in-frame clones appear in the TCRdb table, and some are missing; sequencing was by immunoSEQ multiplex PCR. Of 130,000 or so clones listed, more than 75% are singletons. V gave up 2 bases and J gave up 5 bases, with 12 bases separating them. Germline values: CDR1 KGHSH, CDR2 LQKENI. The CDR3 consists of 14 residues. The chain is built from TRBV18 and TRBJ1-2; maybe TRBD1 (5 bases). Sequenced input: blood. The receptor was isolated from a man aged 30 to 39 in good health. The CDR3: CASSPGSGRYGYTF. The CDR3 DNA follows: TGTGCCAGCTCACCAGGATCAGGGAGGTATGGCTACACCTTC.